These 27 T cell receptor beta chains were sequenced from one sample in a study of shared clonotypes between healthy human individuals. The protocol was immunoSEQ multiplex PCR, while the TCRdb copy is restricted to in-frame clones and leaves out a portion. The sample holds some 2,000,000 clones, 90% to 97% seen once. The sequenced sample was naive CD4+ T cells sorted from blood. The subset: CD45RA+ positively selected. All receptors come from a man aged 18 to 30 in good health.

This clone was counted a single time. The chain couples TRBV5-1 to TRBJ2-3; D ambiguous. CDR1 is SGHRS, CDR2 YFSETQ, per germline. Trimming took 4 bases from V and 2 from J, leaving 8 bases between them. The CDR3 is 13 amino acids. DNA of the CDR3: TGCGCCAGCAGCACTCGAGCCACAGATACGCAGTATTTT. Translated: CASSTRATDTQYF.

This clone was counted once. This chain joins TRBV5-1 and TRBJ2-1, with D possibly being TRBD1 (7 bases). CDR1 is SGHRS, CDR2 YFSETQ, per germline. The CDR3 is 15 amino acids. Trimming pared 7 bases from V and 0 bases from J, leaving 14 bases between. The CDR3 is CASLYRGGSYNEQFF. The CDR3 region has the DNA TGCGCCAGCCTCTACAGGGGAGGCTCCTACAATGAGCAGTTCTTC.

This chain joins TRBV27 and TRBJ2-3; TRBD1 matches 8 bases. Trimming took 7 bases from V and 0 from J; bases not matched to a gene: 9. This CDR3 is 16 amino acids long. From germline, CDR1 is MNHEY and CDR2 SMNVEV (reference sequence). In nucleotides, the CDR3 is TGTGCCAGCATTAAACGACAGGGGACTAGCACAGATACGCAGTATTTT. Protein sequence: CASIKRQGTSTDTQYF.

This chain joins TRBV6-5 and TRBJ1-4; 7 bases line up with TRBD1. CDR3 size: 14 residues. Germline V gene data show CDR1 as MNHEY and CDR2 as SVGAGI. V lost 4 bases and J lost 5; bases outside the gene matches: 4. CDR3 bases: TGTGCCAGCAGTTGGGACAGTGGGAATGAAAAACTGTTTTTT. The encoded protein is CASSWDSGNEKLFF.

Details on this clone: This CDR3 is also generated by other DNA sequences in the sample. The chain is built from TRBV19 and TRBJ2-7, with TRBD1 as a possible D gene (6 bases). The CDR3 contains 14 residues. Germline V gene data show CDR1 as LNHDA and CDR2 as SQIVND (reference sequence). The V end lost 1 base, the J end lost 1 base, and 8 bases lay between the germline ends. CDR3 nucleotides: TGTGCCAGTAGTATAGGAAGGGGGTCCTACGAGCAGTACTTC. Encoded protein: CASSIGRGSYEQYF.

J is TRBJ1-2 and V is TRBV28, with no clear D. The V gene's germline CDR1 is MDHEN and CDR2 SYDVKM. Deletions cut 5 bases from V and 8 bases from J, with 9 bases between. This CDR3 is 11 amino acids long. This CDR3 is CASSRGLGYTF. The CDR3 bases are TGTGCCAGCAGTCGAGGCTTAGGCTACACCTTC.

The rearrangement joins TRBV30 to TRBJ2-3; D is ambiguous. V was cut by 2 bases and J by 0 bases, with 12 bases left in between. This CDR3 comprises 15 residues. The germline CDR1 and CDR2 sequences are GTSNPN and SVGIG (reference sequence). The CDR3 is CAWSPEGRSTDTQYF. For the CDR3, the DNA is TGTGCCTGGAGTCCCGAAGGACGGAGCACAGATACGCAGTATTTT.

The chain carries TRBV5-1 and TRBJ2-5; 8 bases match TRBD1. The CDR3 length is 15 residues. Germline CDR1 reads SGHRS; CDR2 reads YFSETQ. Losses at the gene ends were 4 bases for V and 2 bases for J; bases not matched to a gene: 7. The CDR3 loop reads CASSPTGGRQETQYF. The CDR3 DNA follows: TGCGCCAGCAGCCCAACAGGGGGGAGGCAAGAGACCCAGTACTTC. Combining the CDR3 with reference TRBV5-1 and TRBJ2-5 gives the whole variable domain KAGVTQTPRYLIKTRGQQVTLSCSPISGHRSVSWYQQTPGQGLQFLFEYFSETQRNKGNFPGRFSGRQFSNSRSEMNVSTLELGDSALYLCASSPTGGRQETQYFGPGTRLLVL.

This rearrangement joins TRBV5-6 to TRBJ2-1, with TRBD1 identical over 7 bases. With 0 bases clipped from V and 12 bases from J, the junction kept 6 bases outside the gene matches. There are 13 residues in the CDR3. CDR1 is SGHDT, CDR2 YYEEEE, per germline. The CDR3 here is CASSLALGDRQFF. The DNA of the CDR3 is TGTGCCAGCAGCTTGGCACTGGGGGACAGGCAGTTCTTC.

The chain uses TRBV5-1 and TRBJ2-2; D may be TRBD1 (5 bases). The V end lost 3 bases, the J end lost 7 bases, and 16 bases lay between the germline ends. CDR1 and CDR2 (germline): SGHRS, YFSETQ. The CDR3 sequence is 15 residues long. The DNA for the CDR3 is TGCGCCAGCAGCTCCCAGGGTACGGAGCTCGGGGAGCTGTTTTTT. This sequence encodes CASSSQGTELGELFF.

There are a few counts of this clone. The sample carries other DNA sequences with the same CDR3. The chain has TRBV6-5 and TRBJ1-2, with D maybe TRBD1 (6 bases). Germline V gene sequence: CDR1 MNHEY, CDR2 SVGAGI. This CDR3 comprises 14 residues. V dropped 2 bases and J dropped 5 bases, with 12 bases sitting between them. CDR3 loop: CASSYATGRYGYTF. The CDR3 DNA is TGTGCCAGCAGTTACGCGACAGGTCGATATGGCTACACCTTC.

The V gene is TRBV18, the J gene TRBJ1-4; 9 bases agree with TRBD1. The CDR3 has 15 residues. Germline CDR1 is KGHSH and CDR2 is LQKENI. V gave up 4 bases and J gave up 5 bases; unmatched junction bases: 5. The CDR3 region has the DNA TGTGCCAGCTCACTTTGGACAGGGGAAAATGAAAAACTGTTTTTT. Its translation: CASSLWTGENEKLFF.

This chain joins TRBV10-3 and TRBJ2-3; 7 bases are shared with TRBD1. The germline V gene encodes CDR1 ENHRY and CDR2 SYGVKD. The V and J ends lost 0 bases and 2 bases, in that order; junction bases with no gene match: 2. The CDR3 loop spans 15 amino acids. The CDR3 protein is CAISESGTATDTQYF. Written as DNA, the CDR3 is TGTGCCATCAGTGAGTCCGGGACAGCCACAGATACGCAGTATTTT.

In its sample, this clone was seen once. This chain joins TRBV20-1 and TRBJ1-4; D call uncertain. V shed 1 base and J shed 13 bases, with 10 bases lying between them. The length of the CDR3 is 11 residues. Germline-derived CDR1 and CDR2 are DFQATT and SNEGSKA (reference sequence). Here the CDR3 reads CSARANEGLFF. The CDR3 nucleotides read TGCAGTGCTAGAGCCAACGAGGGACTGTTTTTT.

This chain connects TRBV10-1 to TRBJ2-2; 12 positions match TRBD1. CDR1 is WNHNN, CDR2 SYGVQD, per germline (reference sequence). The CDR3 covers 17 residues. V trimming: 4 bases; J trimming: 5 bases; junction bases outside the gene matches: 8. The CDR3 DNA reads as TGCGCCAGCAGTGGTTGGGACAGGGGGCTTCCAACCGGGGAGCTGTTTTTT. This codes for CASSGWDRGLPTGELFF.

The chain is built from TRBV7-9 and TRBJ1-4, with TRBD1 matching over 7 bases. Germline V gives CDR1 SEHNR, CDR2 FQNEAQ (reference sequence). V shed 5 bases and J 4 bases; nucleotides not matched to a gene: 7. The CDR3 extends over 15 amino acids. CDR3 sequence (DNA): TGTGCCAGCAGCCGCCGGGACAGTGATAATGAAAAACTGTTTTTT. This sequence encodes CASSRRDSDNEKLFF. The full variable domain, in which reference TRBV7-9 and TRBJ1-4 provide the parts outside the CDR3, is DTGVSQNPRHKITKRGQNVTFRCDPISEHNRLYWYRQTLGQGPEFLTYFQNEAQLEKSRLLSDRFSAERPKGSFSTLEIQRTEQGDSAMYLCASSRRDSDNEKLFFGSGTQLSVL.

The rearrangement joins TRBV5-1 to TRBJ2-5; possible D gene TRBD1, 10 bases. Trimming left V 0 bases short and J 1 base short, with 25 bases between. The CDR3 covers 20 residues. CDR1 is SGHRS and CDR2 is YFSETQ in the germline V gene. CDR3 DNA: TGCGCCAGCAGCTTGGCCGACAGGGGGCGGCTAGCGGGGAGCCAAGAGACCCAGTACTTC. The encoded protein is CASSLADRGRLAGSQETQYF.

DNA of the CDR3: TGTGCCAGCAGCCTTGACAGGGGGCAGACCCAGTACTTC. Translating it yields CASSLDRGQTQYF. The chain employs TRBV11-2 and TRBJ2-5; 10 bases match TRBD1. In germline, CDR1 is SGHAT, CDR2 FQNNGV. J lost 6 bases, V lost 5 bases, and 3 bases had no gene match. The CDR3 spans 13 residues.

This clone was found once. This sequence joins TRBV7-9 and TRBJ2-2, with D possibly being TRBD2 (5 bases). This CDR3 contains 14 residues. V was trimmed by 4 bases and J by 5 bases, leaving 11 bases between them. Germline assignment: CDR1 SEHNR and CDR2 FQNEAQ (reference sequence). CDR3 residues: CASSSLRTTGELFF. The CDR3 DNA reads TGTGCCAGCAGCTCTCTCCGGACTACCGGGGAGCTGTTTTTT.

This sequence joins TRBV10-3 and TRBJ2-3; D is possibly TRBD2 (5 bases). The CDR3 has 13 residues. Germline lookup yields CDR1 ENHRY and CDR2 SYGVKD. V was cut by 8 bases and J by 1 base, with 10 bases left in between. CDR3 sequence reads: CAIRGPGTDTQYF. CDR3 in DNA: TGTGCCATCCGAGGGCCAGGCACAGATACGCAGTATTTT.

This clone was observed a single time. The V and J genes are TRBV27 and TRBJ1-3; 7 nucleotides line up with TRBD1. V dropped 2 bases and J dropped 1; count of bases not matched to a gene: 5. Germline V lookup: CDR1 MNHEY, CDR2 SMNVEV (reference sequence). This CDR3 comprises 16 residues. This CDR3 reads CASSLGGGASGNTIYF. The CDR3 DNA sequence: TGTGCCAGCAGTTTAGGAGGGGGCGCATCTGGAAACACCATATATTTT.

V usage is TRBV5-1 and J usage is TRBJ2-3; the match to TRBD2 covers 8 bases. With 0 bases clipped from V and 5 bases from J, the junction kept 5 bases outside the gene matches. The CDR3 sequence is 15 residues long. CDR1 and CDR2 from the germline V gene are SGHRS and YFSETQ. CDR3 sequence: CASSLAGTSLDTQYF. The CDR3 nucleotides read TGCGCCAGCAGCTTGGCAGGGACTAGTCTAGATACGCAGTATTTT.

This chain uses TRBV10-2 with TRBJ2-3; 10 positions agree with TRBD1. J was trimmed by 6 bases and V by 6 bases; bases with no gene match: 9. Germline V CDR1 and CDR2: WSHSY, SAAADI. CDR3 length equals 15 residues. CDR3 sequence (DNA): TGCGCCAGCAGCGGTACGACAGGGGGCAAGGATACGCAGTATTTT. It is translated as CASSGTTGGKDTQYF.

V and J are TRBV7-8 and TRBJ1-3, with a tentative D call TRBD1 (5 bases). V lost 7 bases, J lost 2 bases, and 12 bases lay in between. CDR1 is SGHVS and CDR2 is FQNEAQ in the germline V gene. CDR3 size: 14 residues. CDR3 DNA: TGTGCCAGCAACCTCGGGGGGACTGGAAACACCATATATTTT. It codes for CASNLGGTGNTIYF.

This CDR3 reads CASSLGTSGPTDTQYF. The CDR3 DNA sequence: TGTGCCAGCAGCTTGGGGACTAGCGGACCCACAGATACGCAGTATTTT. The chain uses TRBV5-5 and TRBJ2-3; 10 nucleotides line up with TRBD2. This CDR3 has 16 residues. Looked up from germline, CDR1 is SGHKS and CDR2 is YYEKEE (reference sequence). Losses at the gene ends were 0 bases for V and 2 bases for J; bases not matched to a gene: 3.

The chain joins TRBV28 to TRBJ1-2, with a tentative D call TRBD1 (5 bases). The V gene's germline CDR1 is MDHEN and CDR2 SYDVKM. With 3 bases removed from V and 5 bases from J, the gap between germline ends came to 10 bases. The CDR3 covers 13 residues. CDR3 protein: CASSFDRTYGYTF. The CDR3 coding sequence is TGTGCCAGCAGTTTCGACAGAACTTATGGCTACACCTTC.

This sequence joins TRBV9 and TRBJ1-3; 8 nucleotides match TRBD1. The V gene's germline CDR1 is SGDLS and CDR2 YYNGEE. Trimming removed 0 bases from V and 2 bases from J; junction bases left unmatched: 4. The CDR3 runs 16 residues. This CDR3 is CASSVGPTGAGNTIYF. The DNA for the CDR3 is TGTGCCAGCAGCGTAGGTCCGACAGGGGCTGGAAACACCATATATTTT. Combining the CDR3 with reference TRBV9 and TRBJ1-3 gives the whole variable domain DSGVTQTPKHLITATGQRVTLRCSPRSGDLSVYWYQQSLDQGLQFLIQYYNGEERAKGNILERFSAQQFPDLHSELNLSSLELGDSALYFCASSVGPTGAGNTIYFGEGSWLTVV.